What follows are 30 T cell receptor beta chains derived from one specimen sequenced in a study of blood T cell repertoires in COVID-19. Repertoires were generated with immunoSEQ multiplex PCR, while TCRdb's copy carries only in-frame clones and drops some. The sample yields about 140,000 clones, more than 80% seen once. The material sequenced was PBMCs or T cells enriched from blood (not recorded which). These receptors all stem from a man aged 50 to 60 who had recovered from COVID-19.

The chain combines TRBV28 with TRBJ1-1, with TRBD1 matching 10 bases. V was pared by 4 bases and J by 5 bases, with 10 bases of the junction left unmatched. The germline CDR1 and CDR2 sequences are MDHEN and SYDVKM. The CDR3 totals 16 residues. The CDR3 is CASSSYPGQGRTEAFF. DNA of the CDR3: TGTGCCAGCAGTTCCTACCCGGGACAGGGGAGGACTGAAGCTTTCTTT.

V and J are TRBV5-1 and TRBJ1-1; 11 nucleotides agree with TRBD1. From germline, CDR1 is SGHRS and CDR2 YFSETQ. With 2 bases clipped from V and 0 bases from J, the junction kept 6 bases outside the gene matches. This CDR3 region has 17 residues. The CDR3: CASSFGTGGLMNTEAFF. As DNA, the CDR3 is TGCGCCAGCAGCTTCGGGACAGGGGGACTTATGAACACTGAAGCTTTCTTT.

The CDR3 spells CASSLPAGAHEQYF. The CDR3 region has the DNA TGTGCCAGCAGCCTCCCGGCGGGAGCACACGAGCAGTACTTC. This chain uses TRBV7-9 with TRBJ2-7; 7 bases are a match to TRBD2. Germline V gene data show CDR1 as SEHNR and CDR2 as FQNEAQ (reference sequence). Unmatched junction bases numbered 9, after V lost 5 bases and J lost 5 bases. CDR3 length equals 14 residues.

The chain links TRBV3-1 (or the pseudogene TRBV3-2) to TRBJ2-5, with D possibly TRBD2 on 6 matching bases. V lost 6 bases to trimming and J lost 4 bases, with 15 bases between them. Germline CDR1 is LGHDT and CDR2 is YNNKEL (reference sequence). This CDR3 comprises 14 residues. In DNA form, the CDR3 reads TGTGCCAGCAGGCAGAGGATGGGGGGAGAGACCCAGTACTTC. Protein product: CASRQRMGGETQYF.

CDR3: CASSPIRFWAYNEQFF. The CDR3 DNA reads as TGTGCCAGCAGCCCGATACGATTTTGGGCGTACAATGAGCAGTTCTTC. The chain uses TRBV7-9 and TRBJ2-1; D unclear. In germline, CDR1 is SEHNR, CDR2 FQNEAQ (reference sequence). Trimming cost V 5 bases and J 4 bases, with 18 bases left between them. CDR3 length: 16 amino acids.

Here the CDR3 reads CASSPRRQIGGSEQYV. The CDR3, as DNA: TGTGCCAGCAGCCCACGGAGACAGATTGGGGGCTCCGAGCAGTACGTC. This chain uses TRBV5-5 with TRBJ2-7; D may be TRBD1 (6 bases). Germline V gene data show CDR1 as SGHKS and CDR2 as YYEKEE (reference sequence). The CDR3 totals 16 residues. V dropped 4 bases and J dropped 6 bases, with 23 bases sitting between them.

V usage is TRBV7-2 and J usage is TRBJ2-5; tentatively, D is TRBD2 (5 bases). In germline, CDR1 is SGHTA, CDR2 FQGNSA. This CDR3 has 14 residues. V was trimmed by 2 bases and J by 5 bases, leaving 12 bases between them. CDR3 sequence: CASSLNTGTETQYF. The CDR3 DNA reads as TGTGCCAGCAGCTTAAATACGGGAACGGAGACCCAGTACTTC.

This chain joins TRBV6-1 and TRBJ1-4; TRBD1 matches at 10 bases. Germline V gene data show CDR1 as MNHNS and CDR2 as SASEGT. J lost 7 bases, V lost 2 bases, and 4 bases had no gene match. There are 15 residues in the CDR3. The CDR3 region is CASSEPDRGPEKLFF. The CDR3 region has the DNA TGTGCCAGCAGTGAACCCGACAGGGGGCCTGAAAAACTGTTTTTT.

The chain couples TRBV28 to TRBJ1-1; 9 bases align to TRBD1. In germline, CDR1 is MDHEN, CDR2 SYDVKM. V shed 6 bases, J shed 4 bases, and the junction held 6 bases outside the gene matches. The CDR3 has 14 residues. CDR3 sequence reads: CASSPGTGPTEAFF. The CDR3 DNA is TGTGCCAGCAGCCCTGGGACAGGGCCCACTGAAGCTTTCTTT.

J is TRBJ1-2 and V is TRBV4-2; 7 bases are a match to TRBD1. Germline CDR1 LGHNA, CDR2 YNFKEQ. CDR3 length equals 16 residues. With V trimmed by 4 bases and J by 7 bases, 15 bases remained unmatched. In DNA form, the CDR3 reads TGTGCCAGCAGCCCGACCCACCTCGCCCAGGGGGGTGGCTACACCTTC. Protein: CASSPTHLAQGGGYTF.

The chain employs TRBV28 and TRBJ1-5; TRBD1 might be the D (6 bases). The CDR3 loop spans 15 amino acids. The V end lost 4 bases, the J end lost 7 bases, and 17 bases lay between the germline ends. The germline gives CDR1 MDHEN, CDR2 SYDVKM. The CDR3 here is CASSWAGEYRQPQHF. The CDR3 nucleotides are TGTGCCAGCAGTTGGGCAGGGGAGTACAGACAGCCCCAGCATTTT.

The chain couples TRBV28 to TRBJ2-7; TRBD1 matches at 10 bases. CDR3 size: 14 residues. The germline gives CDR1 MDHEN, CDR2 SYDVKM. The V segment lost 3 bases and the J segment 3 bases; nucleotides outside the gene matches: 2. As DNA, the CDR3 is TGTGCCAGCAGTTTGACAGGGGGCAACTACGAGCAGTACTTC. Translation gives CASSLTGGNYEQYF.

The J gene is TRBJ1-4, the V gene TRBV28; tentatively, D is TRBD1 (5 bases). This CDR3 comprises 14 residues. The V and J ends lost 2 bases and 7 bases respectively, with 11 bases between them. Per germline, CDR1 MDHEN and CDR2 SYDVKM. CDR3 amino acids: CASSLGGGVEKLFF. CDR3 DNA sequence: TGTGCCAGCAGTTTAGGTGGGGGGGTTGAAAAACTGTTTTTT.

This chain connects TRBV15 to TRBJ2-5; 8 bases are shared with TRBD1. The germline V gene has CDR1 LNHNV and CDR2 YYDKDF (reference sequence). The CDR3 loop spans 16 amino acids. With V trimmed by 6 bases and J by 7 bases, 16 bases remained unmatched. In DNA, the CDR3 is TGTGCCACCAGGCCAAGGATGGGGACAGGCGATGGGACCCAGTACTTC. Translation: CATRPRMGTGDGTQYF.

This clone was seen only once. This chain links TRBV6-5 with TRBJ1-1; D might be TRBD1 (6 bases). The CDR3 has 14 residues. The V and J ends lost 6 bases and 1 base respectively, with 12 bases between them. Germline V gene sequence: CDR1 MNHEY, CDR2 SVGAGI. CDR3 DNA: TGTGCCAGCAGACCACTGACAGGGAACACTGAAGCTTTCTTT. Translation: CASRPLTGNTEAFF.

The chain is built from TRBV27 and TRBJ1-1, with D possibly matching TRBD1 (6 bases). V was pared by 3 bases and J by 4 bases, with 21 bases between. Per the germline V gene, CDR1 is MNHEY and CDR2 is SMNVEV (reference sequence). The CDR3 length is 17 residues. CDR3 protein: CASSFSIAGAQFTEAFF. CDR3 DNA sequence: TGTGCCAGCAGTTTCAGTATCGCAGGGGCCCAATTCACTGAAGCTTTCTTT.

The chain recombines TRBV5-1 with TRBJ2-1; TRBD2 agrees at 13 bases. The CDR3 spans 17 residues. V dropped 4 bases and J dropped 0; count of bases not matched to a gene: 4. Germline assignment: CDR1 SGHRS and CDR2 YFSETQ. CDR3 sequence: CASSKGLAGPSYNEQFF. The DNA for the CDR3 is TGCGCCAGCAGCAAGGGACTAGCGGGGCCCTCCTACAATGAGCAGTTCTTC.

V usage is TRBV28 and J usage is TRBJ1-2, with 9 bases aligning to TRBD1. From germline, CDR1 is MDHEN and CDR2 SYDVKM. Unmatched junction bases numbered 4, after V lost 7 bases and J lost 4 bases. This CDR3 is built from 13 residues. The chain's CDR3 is CASTEQGAYGYTF. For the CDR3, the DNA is TGTGCCAGCACCGAACAGGGGGCCTATGGCTACACCTTC.

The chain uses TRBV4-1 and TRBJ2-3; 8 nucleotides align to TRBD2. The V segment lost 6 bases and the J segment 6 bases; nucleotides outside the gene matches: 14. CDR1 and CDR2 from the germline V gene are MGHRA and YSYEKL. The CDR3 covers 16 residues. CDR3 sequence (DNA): TGCGCCAGCAGTCAACTGCCGGGACTAGGGTCCGATACGCAGTATTTT. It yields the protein CASSQLPGLGSDTQYF.

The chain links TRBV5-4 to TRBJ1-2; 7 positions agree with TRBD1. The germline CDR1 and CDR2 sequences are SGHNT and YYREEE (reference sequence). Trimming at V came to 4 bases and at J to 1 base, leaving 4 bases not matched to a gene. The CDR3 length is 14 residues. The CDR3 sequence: CASSKDRNNYGYTF. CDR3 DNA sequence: TGTGCCAGCAGCAAGGACAGGAATAACTATGGCTACACCTTC. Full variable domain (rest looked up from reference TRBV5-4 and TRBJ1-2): ETGVTQSPTHLIKTRGQQVTLRCSSQSGHNTVSWYQQALGQGPQFIFQYYREEENGRGNFPPRFSGLQFPNYSSELNVNALELDDSALYLCASSKDRNNYGYTFGSGTRLTVV.

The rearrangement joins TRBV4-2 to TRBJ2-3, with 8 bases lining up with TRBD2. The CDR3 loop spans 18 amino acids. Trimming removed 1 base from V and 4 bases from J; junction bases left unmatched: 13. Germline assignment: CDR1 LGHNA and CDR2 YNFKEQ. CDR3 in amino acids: CASSQGDSGDWVSDTQYF. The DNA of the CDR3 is TGTGCCAGCAGCCAAGGGGATAGCGGGGACTGGGTCTCAGATACGCAGTATTTT.

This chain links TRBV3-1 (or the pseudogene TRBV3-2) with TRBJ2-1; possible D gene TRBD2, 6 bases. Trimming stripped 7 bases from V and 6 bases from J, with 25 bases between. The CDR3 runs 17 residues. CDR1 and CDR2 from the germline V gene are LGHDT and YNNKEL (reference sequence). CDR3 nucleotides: TGTGCCAGCACGGATCACGTACTAGCCGGGACCTTCAATGAGCAGTTCTTC. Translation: CASTDHVLAGTFNEQFF.

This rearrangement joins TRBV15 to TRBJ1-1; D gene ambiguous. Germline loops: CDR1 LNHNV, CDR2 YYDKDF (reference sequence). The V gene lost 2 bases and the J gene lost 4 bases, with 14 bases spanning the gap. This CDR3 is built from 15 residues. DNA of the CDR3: TGTGCCACCAGCAGATTCGAGGCCGGGAGCACTGAAGCTTTCTTT. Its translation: CATSRFEAGSTEAFF.

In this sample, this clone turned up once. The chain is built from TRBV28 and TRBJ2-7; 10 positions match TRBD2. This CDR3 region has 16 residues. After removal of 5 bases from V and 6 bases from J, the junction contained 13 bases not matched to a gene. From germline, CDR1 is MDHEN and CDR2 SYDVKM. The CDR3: CASSTWTSGDRGEQYF. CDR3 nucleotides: TGTGCCAGCAGTACTTGGACTAGCGGCGACCGTGGCGAGCAGTACTTC.

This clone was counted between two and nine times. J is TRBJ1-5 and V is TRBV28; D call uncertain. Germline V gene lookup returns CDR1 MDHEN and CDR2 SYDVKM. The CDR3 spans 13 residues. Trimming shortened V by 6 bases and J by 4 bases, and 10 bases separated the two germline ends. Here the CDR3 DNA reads TGTGCCAGCAGCCCACACCAAAATCAGCCCCAGCATTTT. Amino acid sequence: CASSPHQNQPQHF.

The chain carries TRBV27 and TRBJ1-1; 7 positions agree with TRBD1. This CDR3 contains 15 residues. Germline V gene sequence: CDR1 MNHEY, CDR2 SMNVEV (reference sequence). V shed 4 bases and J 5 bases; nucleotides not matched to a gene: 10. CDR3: CASSSNRQGGTEAFF. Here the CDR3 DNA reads TGTGCCAGCAGTTCCAATAGACAGGGAGGAACTGAAGCTTTCTTT.

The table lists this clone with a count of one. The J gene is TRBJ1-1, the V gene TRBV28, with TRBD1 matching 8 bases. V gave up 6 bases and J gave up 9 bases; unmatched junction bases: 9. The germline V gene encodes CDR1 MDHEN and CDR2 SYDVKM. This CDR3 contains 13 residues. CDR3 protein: CASRTGTGQKAFF. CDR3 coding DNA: TGTGCCAGCAGGACCGGGACAGGACAAAAAGCTTTCTTT.

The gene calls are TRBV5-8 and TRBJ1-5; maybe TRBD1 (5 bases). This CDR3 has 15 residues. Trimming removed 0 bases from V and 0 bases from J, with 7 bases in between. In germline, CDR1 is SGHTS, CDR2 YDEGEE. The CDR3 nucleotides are TGTGCCAGCAGCTTGGGGACACGTAGCAATCAGCCCCAGCATTTT. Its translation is CASSLGTRSNQPQHF. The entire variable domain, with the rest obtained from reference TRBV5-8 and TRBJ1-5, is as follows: EAGVTQSPTHLIKTRGQQATLRCSPISGHTSVYWYQQALGLGLQFLLWYDEGEERNRGNFPPRFSGRQFPNYSSELNVNALELEDSALYLCASSLGTRSNQPQHFGDGTRLSIL.

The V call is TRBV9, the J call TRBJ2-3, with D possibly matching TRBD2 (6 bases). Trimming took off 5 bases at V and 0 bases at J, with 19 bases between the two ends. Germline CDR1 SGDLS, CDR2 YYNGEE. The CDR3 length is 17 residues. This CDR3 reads CASSPGVYSPSTDTQYF. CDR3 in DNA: TGTGCCAGCAGTCCGGGGGTGTATAGTCCTAGCACAGATACGCAGTATTTT.

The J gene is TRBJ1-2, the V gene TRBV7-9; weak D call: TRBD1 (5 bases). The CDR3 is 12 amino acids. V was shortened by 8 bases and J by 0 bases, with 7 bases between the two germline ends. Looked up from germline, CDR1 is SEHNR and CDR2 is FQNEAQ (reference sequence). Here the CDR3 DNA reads TGTGCCAGCGGGGGGTCTAACTATGGCTACACCTTC. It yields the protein CASGGSNYGYTF.